This T cell receptor beta chain was recorded in a study of blood T cell repertoires in COVID-19. The V and J ends lost 7 bases and 4 bases, in that order; junction bases with no gene match: 2. This CDR3 is 12 amino acids long. Original processing methods: Reference gene primer amplification gave estimated nucleated cell counts. TCRdb keeps only in-frame clones here, not all; method: immunoSEQ multiplex PCR. Clone size and V and J calls were adopted from that table, with D and trimming inferred from the DNA. The table has over 300,000 clones, roughly 90% seen once. The receptor comes from a man aged 18 to 35 who had recovered from COVID-19. The sample was peripheral blood. The chain couples TRBV12-3 or TRBV12-4 to TRBJ2-3, with TRBD1 matching 7 bases. The CDR3 sequence: CASTDRADTQYF. CDR3 DNA sequence: TGTGCCAGCACCGACAGGGCAGATACGCAGTATTTT.